Reported below is one T cell receptor (beta chain). The antigen is not known. The entry originates in a study of T cell responses to AZD1222 COVID-19 vaccine. Study-level points and caveats: Spike was spanned by vaccine-associated CD4 TCRs, which were dominant at 160-218 and 743-854. Most donors were white British and more were female, and clonal diversity was possibly underestimated. Reports indicate that nearly half of spike-specific TCRs are directed at unmutated variant regions.

Profiling relied on immunoSEQ multiplex PCR, and the TCRdb table lists in-frame clones only, not all of them. The sample yields roughly 190,000 clones, roughly 91% seen once. The CDR3 covers 17 residues. After removal of 5 bases from V and 4 bases from J, the junction contained 10 bases not matched to a gene. Per the germline V gene, CDR1 is SGHTA and CDR2 is FQGNSA. Sequences were derived from peripheral blood, sampled on day 0 of AZD1222 vaccination. This sequence originates from an adult in good health. The rearrangement links TRBV7-2 to TRBJ2-3; 12 bases align to TRBD2. In DNA, the CDR3 is TGTGCCAGCAGCCCCCTAATACTAGCGGGGGGTGCAGATACGCAGTATTTT. Translating gives CASSPLILAGGADTQYF. The variable domain in full, completed from reference TRBV7-2 and TRBJ2-3, reads GAGVSQSPSNKVTEKGKDVELRCDPISGHTALYWYRQSLGQGLEFLIYFQGNSAPDKSGLPSDRFSAERTGGSVSTLTIQRTQQEDSAVYLCASSPLILAGGADTQYFGPGTRLTVL.